The following is a T cell receptor beta chain sequence with its context. Its antigen remains unidentified. The data stem from a study of CD8+ T cells in alopecia areata. Broader study findings: Lesional scalp, especially alopecia totalis/universalis, showed higher clonality than normal scalp.

Germline V lookup: CDR1 LNHNV, CDR2 YYDKDF (reference sequence). J gave up 2 bases and V 1 base, and 0 bases lay outside the gene matches. CDR3 size: 15 residues. cDNA reverse transcribed from extracted RNA served as the sequencing template. Clones were read by immunoSEQ multiplex PCR, and TCRdb kept only the in-frame ones, dropping some. The data contain about 140,000 clones, roughly 60% of them singletons. The chain has TRBV15 and TRBJ1-5; 9 bases match TRBD1. Source material: CD4+ T cells sorted from blood. This receptor was taken from a human donor in good health. As DNA, the CDR3 is TGTGCCACCAGCAGAGGGACAGGGGGCAATCAGCCCCAGCATTTT. As protein: CATSRGTGGNQPQHF.